This TCR beta chain was captured by sequencing in a study of memory CD4+ T cells and cytomegalovirus serostatus. Background on the study: This sample comes from healthy Belgian adults, eight to ten CMV seropositive, approximately 25 seronegative.

The sort gate was single viable CD3+CD4+CD8-CD45RO+ cells for memory CD4+ T cells. After thawing, CD4+ T cells were positively selected. Germline assignment: CDR1 SGHRS and CDR2 YFSETQ. V lost 0 bases and J lost 7, with 13 bases in between. This CDR3 comprises 14 residues. In the original processing: After removing out-of-frame reads, 2 million to 2.5 million distinct TCRbeta sequences remained. Sequencing used immunoSEQ multiplex PCR; TCRdb keeps in-frame clones, though not all of them. The V and J calls and the clone size are those of that table, but D and trimming were determined from the DNA. This repertoire shows tens of thousands of clones, roughly 77% found once; its top ten account for about 0.79%. There are a few counts of this clone.

The chain has TRBV5-1 and TRBJ2-5; D may be TRBD1 or TRBD2 (5 bases each). Sequencing was performed on memory CD4+ T cells from blood. The clonotype originates from an adult in good health and CMV-seronegative. CDR3 protein: CASSLDGGVGTQYF. CDR3 DNA: TGCGCCAGCAGCTTGGATGGGGGAGTAGGGACCCAGTACTTC.